One sample yielded the 27 T cell receptor beta chains listed below, sequenced in a study of cytomegalovirus exposure and HLA in healthy donors. TCRdb keeps only in-frame clones here, not all; method: immunoSEQ multiplex PCR. The sample shows 82,000 or so clones, about 95% of them seen only once. The specimen was PBMCs. These receptors originate from a young woman in good health and CMV-seronegative.

V usage is TRBV18 and J usage is TRBJ2-5; 8 positions agree with TRBD2. Looked up from germline, CDR1 is KGHSH and CDR2 is LQKENI. After removal of 2 bases from V and 0 bases from J, the junction contained 5 bases not matched to a gene. The CDR3 runs 16 residues. The chain's CDR3 is CASSPRIAGYQETQYF. DNA of the CDR3: TGTGCCAGCTCACCAAGGATAGCGGGGTACCAAGAGACCCAGTACTTC.

The V call is TRBV6-6, the J call TRBJ2-7, with TRBD2 matching 8 bases. This CDR3 is built from 14 residues. V lost 3 bases and J lost 2; bases outside the gene matches: 3. Germline V gene data show CDR1 as MNHNY and CDR2 as SVGAGI (reference sequence). This CDR3 is CASSYGAGAYEQYF. CDR3 coding DNA: TGTGCCAGCAGTTATGGAGCGGGGGCCTACGAGCAGTACTTC.

The V gene is TRBV9, the J gene TRBJ2-3; 13 bases line up with TRBD2. With 4 bases clipped from V and 8 bases from J, the junction kept 10 bases outside the gene matches. The CDR3 loop spans 16 amino acids. Germline lookup yields CDR1 SGDLS and CDR2 YYNGEE. This CDR3 is CASSWTSGGHEGTQYF. The CDR3 nucleotides read TGTGCCAGCAGCTGGACTAGCGGGGGCCATGAGGGTACGCAGTATTTT.

The rearrangement links TRBV11-3 to TRBJ2-2, with 7 bases that match TRBD2. Per germline, CDR1 SGHNT and CDR2 YENEEA. After removal of 6 bases from V and 4 bases from J, the junction contained 11 bases not matched to a gene. CDR3 length: 16 amino acids. In DNA form, the CDR3 reads TGTGCCAGCAGTTTTGACATTGGCGGGGGCACCGGGGAGCTGTTTTTT. Amino acid sequence: CASSFDIGGGTGELFF. The entire variable domain, with the rest obtained from reference TRBV11-3 and TRBJ2-2, is as follows: EAGVVQSPRYKIIEKKQPVAFWCNPISGHNTLYWYLQNLGQGPELLIRYENEEAVDDSQLPKDRFSAERLKGVDSTLKIQPAELGDSAVYLCASSFDIGGGTGELFFGEGSRLTVL.

The chain joins TRBV5-3 to TRBJ2-6; possibly TRBD1 for D (6 bases). TRBV5-3 is an ORF, with its function uncertain. The CDR3 length is 14 residues. V dropped 4 bases and J dropped 8 bases, with 13 bases sitting between them. The CDR3 loop is CARSVRGRPNVLTF. Written as DNA, the CDR3 is TGTGCCAGAAGCGTCAGGGGTCGGCCCAACGTCCTGACTTTC.

This clone was seen once. The gene calls are TRBV18 and TRBJ1-1; TRBD1 is a possible D gene (5 bases). The CDR3 is 16 residues long. V dropped 1 base and J dropped 1 base, with 13 bases sitting between them. The germline CDR1 and CDR2 sequences are KGHSH and LQKENI. CDR3 nucleotides: TGTGCCAGCTCACCACTGGGGAGGGGAGGGAACACTGAAGCTTTCTTT. This translates into CASSPLGRGGNTEAFF.

This rearrangement joins TRBV30 to TRBJ2-1; 7 bases are a match to TRBD2. CDR3 length: 16 amino acids. V lost 0 bases to trimming and J lost 0 bases; unmatched junction nucleotides: 5. Germline V gene data show CDR1 as GTSNPN and CDR2 as SVGIG (reference sequence). CDR3 nucleotide sequence: TGTGCCTGGAGTGTATTAGGCGGGAGCTCCTACAATGAGCAGTTCTTC. Its protein product is CAWSVLGGSSYNEQFF.

The CDR3 DNA is TGTGCCAGCAGCTTAGAGTCTTGGAGTGGCGAGCAGTACTTC. Translated, it gives CASSLESWSGEQYF. This chain connects TRBV7-2 to TRBJ2-7; D not certain. There are 14 residues in the CDR3. The germline gives CDR1 SGHTA, CDR2 FQGNSA. Trimming left V 1 base short and J 6 bases short, with 13 bases between.

V and J are TRBV5-4 and TRBJ1-1, with TRBD1 matching over 7 bases. Looked up from germline, CDR1 is SGHNT and CDR2 is YYREEE (reference sequence). This CDR3 spans 15 amino acids. V was pared by 4 bases and J by 2 bases, with 8 bases of the junction left unmatched. This CDR3 is CASSPPDRPNTEAFF. The CDR3 nucleotides are TGTGCCAGCAGCCCCCCGGACAGGCCTAACACTGAAGCTTTCTTT.

The V call is TRBV4-3, the J call TRBJ2-2; D remains unclear. Germline CDR1 is LGHNA and CDR2 is YSLEER. The CDR3 has 14 residues. Trimming cost V 6 bases and J 1 base, with 9 bases left between them. CDR3 nucleotide sequence: TGCGCCAGCAGGGTCGGCGGGAACACCGGGGAGCTGTTTTTT. It translates to CASRVGGNTGELFF.

The chain links TRBV5-4 to TRBJ2-7, with D perhaps matching TRBD2 (6 bases). The CDR3 has 14 amino acids. V was trimmed by 1 base and J by 2 bases, leaving 10 bases between them. CDR1 and CDR2 from the germline V gene are SGHNT and YYREEE (reference sequence). The CDR3 sequence: CASSLKGLPYEQYF. In DNA form, the CDR3 reads TGTGCCAGCAGCTTGAAGGGACTCCCCTACGAGCAGTACTTC.

V and J are TRBV28 and TRBJ2-5, with a weak D call TRBD1 (6 bases). The last part of the DNA fits TRBJ2-7 better; the J call may be wrong. This CDR3 has 16 amino acids. The V gene's germline CDR1 is MDHEN and CDR2 SYDVKM. The CDR3 DNA reads TGTGCCAGCAGTCCCAGGGGATTAGGCAGGGGCTACGAGCAGTACTTC. Amino acid sequence: CASSPRGLGRGYEQYF.

This chain joins TRBV6-6 and TRBJ1-4, with unresolved D. The CDR3 is 15 amino acids. The V gene lost 7 bases and the J gene lost 0 bases, with 12 bases spanning the gap. CDR1 is MNHNY, CDR2 SVGAGI, per germline (reference sequence). The CDR3 protein is CASTLNPATNEKLFF. CDR3 nucleotide sequence: TGTGCCAGCACTCTTAATCCTGCAACTAATGAAAAACTGTTTTTT.

The chain couples TRBV27 to TRBJ1-4; D not resolved. With 8 bases removed from V and 6 bases from J, the gap between germline ends came to 13 bases. CDR1 and CDR2 from the germline V gene are MNHEY and SMNVEV (reference sequence). CDR3 size: 13 residues. The CDR3 region has the DNA TGTGCCAGCGCCGCGGCCCCATATGAAAAACTGTTTTTT. Its translation is CASAAAPYEKLFF.

Points on this clone: One end of the junction is discordant with germline, which a read error may explain. The chain combines TRBV11-2 with TRBJ2-7, with TRBD1 matching over 7 bases. CDR1 is SGHAT, CDR2 FQNNGV, per germline. This CDR3 region has 11 residues. The DNA of the CDR3 is TGTGCCAGCAGCCTGGGACAGCAGGCCATCTTC. It translates to CASSLGQQAIF.

This clone was seen a few times. The chain recombines TRBV5-1 with TRBJ2-5; 7 nucleotides match TRBD2. Germline CDR1 is SGHRS and CDR2 is YFSETQ. The CDR3 spans 16 residues. Trimming cost V 1 base and J 4 bases; bases outside gene matches: 10. The CDR3 sequence is CASSLSTLAARETQYF. The CDR3 nucleotides are TGCGCCAGCAGCTTGTCGACCCTAGCGGCTCGAGAGACCCAGTACTTC.

DNA of the CDR3: TGTGCCAGCAGCTTCTCCCCCCAAGAGACCCAGTACTTC. Amino acid sequence: CASSFSPQETQYF. The V call is TRBV11-2, the J call TRBJ2-5; D is undetermined. Germline loops: CDR1 SGHAT, CDR2 FQNNGV. CDR3 length: 13 amino acids. V was trimmed by 3 bases and J by 1 base, leaving 6 bases between them.

The CDR3 reads CASSPGLPSYEQYF. CDR3 nucleotide sequence: TGTGCCAGCAGCCCCGGTTTGCCTTCCTACGAGCAGTACTTC. The gene calls are TRBV5-4 and TRBJ2-7; D unresolved. The CDR3 is 14 residues long. V shed 4 bases and J shed 1 base, with 12 bases lying between them. In germline, CDR1 is SGHNT, CDR2 YYREEE (reference sequence).

The V gene is TRBV7-9, the J gene TRBJ1-4; maybe TRBD1 (6 bases). Per the germline V gene, CDR1 is SEHNR and CDR2 is FQNEAQ (reference sequence). Trimming shortened V by 4 bases and J by 8 bases, and 20 bases separated the two germline ends. This CDR3 is built from 16 residues. CDR3 protein: CASSSYPDSKGEKLFF. The CDR3 DNA reads TGTGCCAGCAGCTCTTATCCGGACAGCAAGGGCGAAAAACTGTTTTTT.

CDR3 protein: CASSQDGASTDTQYF. The CDR3 DNA is TGTGCCAGCAGCCAAGATGGAGCTAGCACAGATACGCAGTATTTT. This sequence joins TRBV14 and TRBJ2-3; no definite D call. CDR3 length equals 15 residues. The V gene lost 0 bases and the J gene lost 0 bases, with 7 bases spanning the gap. Germline loops: CDR1 SGHDN, CDR2 FVKESK.

The V gene is TRBV5-4, the J gene TRBJ1-5, with 8 nucleotides matching TRBD1. V lost 4 bases and J lost 7; bases outside the gene matches: 1. From germline, CDR1 is SGHNT and CDR2 YYREEE (reference sequence). The CDR3 sequence is 12 residues long. The CDR3 coding sequence is TGTGCCAGCAGCAGACAGGGGCAGCCCCAGCATTTT. Protein: CASSRQGQPQHF.

This chain uses TRBV25-1 with TRBJ2-1; TRBD2 might be the D (5 bases). The germline V gene encodes CDR1 MGHDK and CDR2 SYGVNS. The CDR3 runs to 13 residues. V was pared by 0 bases and J by 6 bases, with 6 bases between. The DNA for the CDR3 is TGTGCCAGCAGTGAATACGAGGGCAATGAGCAGTTCTTC. Its protein is CASSEYEGNEQFF.

J is TRBJ2-5 and V is TRBV27, with 7 bases matching TRBD2. CDR1 and CDR2 from the germline V gene are MNHEY and SMNVEV (reference sequence). V was clipped by 3 bases and J by 5 bases; unmatched bases: 9. The CDR3 is 15 amino acids. CDR3 loop: CASSFGGSLTETQYF. CDR3 bases: TGTGCCAGCAGTTTTGGCGGGAGCCTTACGGAGACCCAGTACTTC.

The genes are TRBV6-1 and TRBJ2-2; D is ambiguous. The germline V and J ends were trimmed by 2 bases and 0 bases, with 7 bases remaining between them. This CDR3 has 15 residues. Germline-derived CDR1 and CDR2 are MNHNS and SASEGT. The CDR3 region is CASSEPLTNTGELFF. The CDR3 DNA follows: TGTGCCAGCAGTGAACCACTTACGAACACCGGGGAGCTGTTTTTT.

This clone was found once. The rearrangement uses TRBV28 and TRBJ1-1; the D is unclear. The CDR3 runs 14 residues. V was clipped by 3 bases and J by 0 bases, with 8 bases between them. The germline V gene has CDR1 MDHEN and CDR2 SYDVKM. The CDR3 DNA reads as TGTGCCAGCAGTTTTCGGTTTATGAACACTGAAGCTTTCTTT. Translated: CASSFRFMNTEAFF.

This sequence joins TRBV4-3 and TRBJ2-5; 11 nucleotides align to TRBD1. The CDR3 is made up of 14 amino acids. The germline CDR1 and CDR2 sequences are LGHNA and YSLEER. V shed 5 bases and J 4 bases; nucleotides not matched to a gene: 3. CDR3 loop: CASSEGQGGETQYF. CDR3 sequence (DNA): TGCGCCAGCAGCGAGGGACAGGGGGGAGAGACCCAGTACTTC.

The J gene is TRBJ2-3, the V gene TRBV7-9; D is possibly TRBD2 (7 bases). The CDR3 is 17 residues long. Germline assignment: CDR1 SEHNR and CDR2 FQNEAQ (reference sequence). The V gene lost 1 base and the J gene lost 0 bases, with 14 bases spanning the gap. CDR3 coding DNA: TGTGCCAGCAGCTTAGTCAGGCGGGGGCTTAGCACAGATACGCAGTATTTT. Amino acids: CASSLVRRGLSTDTQYF. Combining the CDR3 with reference TRBV7-9 and TRBJ2-3 gives the whole variable domain DTGVSQNPRHKITKRGQNVTFRCDPISEHNRLYWYRQTLGQGPEFLTYFQNEAQLEKSRLLSDRFSAERPKGSFSTLEIQRTEQGDSAMYLCASSLVRRGLSTDTQYFGPGTRLTVL.